This paragraph covers one T cell receptor beta chain sequence. Sequencing used immunoSEQ multiplex PCR; TCRdb keeps in-frame clones, though not all of them. The sample lists about 59,000 clones, roughly 95% occurring once. Unmatched junction bases numbered 11, after V lost 5 bases and J lost 8 bases. Germline V gives CDR1 SQVTM, CDR2 ANQGSEA. The CDR3 consists of 14 residues. These data are taken from a study of technical replicates of blood from a few donors. The chain has TRBV29-1 and TRBJ1-4; 7 bases line up with TRBD1. The receptor was isolated from a human donor in good health. Some clones in this sample may be carry-over from other donors' samples. Sequenced input: PBMCs. This CDR3 reads CSVTRDSDWEKLFF. In DNA form, the CDR3 reads TGCAGCGTTACAAGGGACAGCGATTGGGAAAAACTGTTTTTT.